This TCR beta chain was recovered during a study of T cell responses to AZD1222 COVID-19 vaccine (dated by TCRdb to the early 2020s). For context, the study as a whole: Because spike-specific TCR depth and breadth did not differ between the two schedules, AZD1222 recipients who got a second dose at roughly 4 weeks were pooled with those who got a second dose at roughly 12 weeks. A total of just over 230 trial participants underwent TCR sequencing, of whom around 200 received two doses of AZD1222 and 26 received two doses of the MenACWY control vaccine. Trial participants were enrolled by age into subgroups of 18-55, 56-69 and 70-plus years, and around 150, 29 and 61 TCR-sequenced participants, respectively, were included in these subgroups.

The CDR3 regions of human TCRbeta chains were subjected to immunosequencing. In the source study's methods: TCRs in the repertoires were matched against a reference library of SARS-CoV-2-specific TCRs that had been generated with the MIRA antigen-specificity platform. Breadth was defined as the fraction of unique TCRs that were SARS-CoV-2-associated. Depth was defined as the fraction of total T cells that were SARS-CoV-2-associated. Using the MIRA data, each spike-specific TCR was mapped to the spike region that the TCR reacts to and placed in a CD4 or CD8 class. Log10-transformed breadth and depth values were compared by one-way ANOVA with Sidak's multiple comparisons tests. Held by TCRdb, this immuneACCESS table contains in-frame sequences only and omits some clones. Under half of the omission traces to an unresolved V gene where checked; the cause of the rest is unknown. The DNA gave D and trimming, while V, J and clone size come from that table. The sample table records under 150,000 clones; around 90% of these occur just once. 5.2% of the sample belongs to the ten largest clones.

Overall study results and their limits: In the small 56-69-year group, the increase in depth fell short of significance, most likely because of low power. A significant rise in spike-specific TCR breadth and depth was observed after two AZD1222 doses relative to day 0 and relative to MenACWY recipients. Participants were mostly white British, with more females than males. The authors suggested clonal diversity may have been underestimated. Because no day 14 peak-response samples were available, repertoires were characterized only after the peak T cell response. Conclusions about previously exposed vaccinees were limited because only a handful of AZD1222 recipients were SARS-CoV-2 seropositive at baseline. The vaccine-associated CD4 TCRs covered the entire spike protein, and the dominant responses fell in regions 160-218 and 743-854. Epitopes outside the regions mutated in the B.1.351 and B.1.1.7 variants were reportedly recognized by nearly half of the unique spike-specific TCRs.

Trimming takes 5 bases from V and 5 bases from J, and the germline ends sit 13 bases apart. As encoded in the germline V gene, CDR1 is MNHEY while CDR2 is SVGEGT. The CDR3 contains 14 residues, cysteine and phenylalanine counted. Only the CDR3 DNA is retained, 42 bases long and in frame from the first base. This clone appeared once. The antigen this receptor binds is unknown. The record has no base qualities; no much larger clone is one base away. According to the study, the label for this sample's time point signals: baseline before first vaccination. Vaccinee samples came from UK trials COV001 and COV002, including a single-blind randomized controlled phase 2/3 trial of AZD1222 (ChAdOx1 nCoV-19) in healthy adults. For TCRbeta chain sequencing, PBMC samples from trial participants were taken at day 0 and at day 28 after the second dose.

This chain joins TRBV6-2 or TRBV6-3 to TRBJ1-5; TRBD1 could be the D gene, as 5 bases match. This specimen was peripheral blood, taken on day 0 of AZD1222 vaccination. This clonotype originated in an adult in good health. The nucleotides are TGTGCCAGCAGTAGCGACGGGGCTCATCAGCCCCAGCATTTT. Translated, it gives CASSSDGAHQPQHF.